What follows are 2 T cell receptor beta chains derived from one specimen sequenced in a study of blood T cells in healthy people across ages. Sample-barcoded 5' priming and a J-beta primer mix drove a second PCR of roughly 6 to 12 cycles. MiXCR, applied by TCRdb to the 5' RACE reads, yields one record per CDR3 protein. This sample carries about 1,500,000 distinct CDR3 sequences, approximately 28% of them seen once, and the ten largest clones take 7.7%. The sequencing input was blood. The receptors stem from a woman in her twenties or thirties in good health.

The DNA of the CDR3 is TGTGCCAGCAGTTTTCTAGCGGGTTCCGGGGGGGACGAGCAGTTCTTC. Translated, it gives CASSFLAGSGGDEQFF. The gene calls are TRBV7-2 and TRBJ2-1; 8 bases are a match to TRBD2. This CDR3 contains 16 residues. Germline CDR1 and CDR2: SGHTA and FQGNSA. V lost 6 bases and J lost 10; bases outside the gene matches: 17.

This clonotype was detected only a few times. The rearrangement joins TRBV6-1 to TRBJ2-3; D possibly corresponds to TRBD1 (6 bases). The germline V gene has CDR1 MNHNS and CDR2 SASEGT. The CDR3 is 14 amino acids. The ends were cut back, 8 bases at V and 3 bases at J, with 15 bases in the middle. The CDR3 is CASGLGRGTDTQYF. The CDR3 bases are TGTGCCAGCGGCCTAGGTAGGGGGACAGATACGCAGTATTTT.